This TCR beta chain was identified during a study of human T cells and chemical hapten exposure (dated by TCRdb to the early 2020s). Notes on the research overall: For sensitization, 2% DPC in acetone was applied to a roughly 2 cm by roughly 2 cm area of upper inner arm skin. Roughly 30 alopecia patients gave blood for TCR sequencing at one to four time points (pre-sensitization, 2, 6 and 24 weeks). The libraries were sequenced as a pool, and the TCR yield per sample differed mostly because of small variations in library volumes within the pool. Patch tests used Finn chambers with 0.01% DPC on the upper back, scored after 6 days by International Contact Dermatitis Research Group standards. Weekly therapeutic DPC doses were additionally applied to the scalp of patients throughout the approximately 25-week study period. Blood samples were taken from patients before sensitization (week 0) and at 2, 6 and about 24 weeks after DPC sensitization. Peripheral blood TCR repertoire changes were tracked in vivo in alopecia patients during primary and secondary sensitization to the hapten diphenylcyclopropenone (DPC). Most of the patients in the cohort were female, and the cohort covered alopecia areata with under or over 50% scalp involvement, alopecia totalis and alopecia universalis. Study-wide conclusions, independent of this receptor: After repeated subsampling, the strength of the expansion versus patch-test correlation and the threshold at which it became significant changed. No change with DPC sensitization was found in the number of TCRs above 1 in 1000 frequency, and no evidence of global repertoire structure alterations was found. Expanded TCRs formed significantly more large CDR3 similarity clusters than pre-sensitization or healthy control sets, consistent with antigen-driven responses. Patch test score was positively correlated with the number of PT1 expanded TCRs, with significance at thresholds 8, 16 and 32 but not at 4. All patients had alopecia, a presumed autoimmune disease, so their immune response might differ from that of healthy individuals.

The time point label, as the study defines it: patch test 2, 6 weeks after DPC sensitization. In light of the paper, this sample's treatment or condition label describes: therapeutic diphenylcyclopropenone sensitization with weekly scalp DPC. At each patch-test visit, blood was drawn before the patch test was applied. Eligible patients were aged 18 to 70, diagnosed with alopecia, deemed suitable for DPC therapy, and excluded if pregnant. Total RNA was extracted from unfractionated whole blood that had been collected in Tempus Blood RNA tubes. The CDR3 spans 12 residues, from the cysteine through the phenylalanine. Only CDR3 DNA is held: 36 bases, read in frame from base 1. V gives up 3 bases and J gives up 4 bases, and the segment between their germline ends measures 4 bases. CDR1 and CDR2 are drawn from the germline V gene: MNHEY, SVGEGT. A note on this clonotype: Its antigen remains unidentified. No much larger clone exists at a distance of one base, and base qualities are not known.

Library construction relied on RACE. The listed sequencing device is NextSeq 500. During library preparation, unique molecular identifiers were attached to individual cDNA molecules so that TCRs could be counted quantitatively and reproducibly. Each blood RNA sample was used to sequence both TCR alpha and TCR beta chains. The authors' analysis ran thus. A median of roughly 98,000 TCRs per sample was observed, with a range of about 23,224 to 750,000. The Decombinator software suite was used to annotate V, J and CDR3 in the TCR reads. Every sample was subsampled to the same number of TCRs (28,000) for the PS versus PT1 abundance plots. Expanded TCRs were defined as absent before sensitization and observed at least eight times at the 2-week time point. Using fastp at Q25 and MiXCR, TCRdb reprocessed the public reads and kept productive beta chains. Each CDR3 protein gets just one entry, which takes the most common genes and DNA from the rows behind it. In this record, the V and J calls reflect TCRdb's handling and not the investigators' own analysis. This sample comprises tens of thousands of distinct CDR3 sequences, approximately 9.9% of them detected only once. The ten largest clonotypes hold 2.2% of the sample.

The chain couples TRBV6-2 or TRBV6-3 to TRBJ2-1, with the D gene too uncertain to name. Source: whole blood, taken in connection with sensitization to the hapten diphenylcyclopropenone (DPC). This receptor was identified in a man aged 40-50 years with alopecia areata. Some clones in this sample may be carry-over from other donors' samples. The nucleotide sequence is given as TGTGCCAGCAGTTATGGGTACAATGAGCAGTTCTTC. Its protein is CASSYGYNEQFF.